The entry below gives a single TCR beta chain sequence along with its context. This entry belongs to a study of blood T cell repertoires in COVID-19. Study in general: There were acute and convalescent COVID-19 samples, and they came from the United States, Italy and Spain. PBMCs, B-cell-depleted T cells, or T cells were the source of the cDNA or gDNA that made up the material.

Assay: immunoSEQ multiplex PCR; the TCRdb copy retains only in-frame clones and omits some. The sample contains under 80,000 clones, 85% of which appear only once. The CDR3 is 12 residues long. Germline trimming cut 3 bases from V and 12 bases from J; bases unmatched to any gene: 6. CDR1 is SNHLY and CDR2 is FYNNEI in the germline V gene. The sample taken for sequencing was peripheral blood. V gene TRBV2 combines with J gene TRBJ2-3; 7 nucleotides agree with TRBD1. This clonotype originated in a man aged 70-80 years with acute or convalescent COVID-19. CDR3 in amino acids: CASSDIRGGQYF. As DNA, the CDR3 is TGTGCCAGCAGTGACATACGAGGGGGCCAGTATTTT.